This TCR beta chain was found in a study of shared clonotypes between healthy human individuals. Study-wide results and caveats: In general, naive subsets displayed greater estimated richness than memory subsets did.

V gave up 3 bases and J gave up 5 bases, with 14 bases separating them. Per germline, CDR1 ENHRY and CDR2 SYGVKD. There are 16 residues in the CDR3. Comments on this clone: What it binds is unknown.

Only in-frame clones appear in the TCRdb table, and some are missing; sequencing was by immunoSEQ multiplex PCR. In the table there are 2 million to 3 million clones, approximately 90% of which are singletons. The receptor's source is a man younger than 35 in good health. The chain couples TRBV10-3 to TRBJ1-6; a possible D gene is TRBD1 (5 bases). The specimen sequenced was naive CD4+ T cells sorted from blood. Subset meaning: CD45RA+ positively selected. The CDR3 sequence is CAISDLVQGNNSPLHF. DNA of the CDR3: TGTGCCATCAGTGATTTGGTCCAGGGAAATAATTCACCCCTCCACTTT.